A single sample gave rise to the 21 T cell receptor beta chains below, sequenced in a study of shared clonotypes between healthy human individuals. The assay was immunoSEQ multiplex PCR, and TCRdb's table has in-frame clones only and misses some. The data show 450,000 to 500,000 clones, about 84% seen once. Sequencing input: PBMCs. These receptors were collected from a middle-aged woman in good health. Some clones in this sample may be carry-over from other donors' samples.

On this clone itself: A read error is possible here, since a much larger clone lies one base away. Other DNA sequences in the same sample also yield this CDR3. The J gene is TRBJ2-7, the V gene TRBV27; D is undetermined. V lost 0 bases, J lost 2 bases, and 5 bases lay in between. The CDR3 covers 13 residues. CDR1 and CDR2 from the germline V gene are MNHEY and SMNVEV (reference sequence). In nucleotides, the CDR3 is TGTGCCAGCAGTTTATCGGCGGCCTACGAGCAGTACTTC. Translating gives CASSLSAAYEQYF.

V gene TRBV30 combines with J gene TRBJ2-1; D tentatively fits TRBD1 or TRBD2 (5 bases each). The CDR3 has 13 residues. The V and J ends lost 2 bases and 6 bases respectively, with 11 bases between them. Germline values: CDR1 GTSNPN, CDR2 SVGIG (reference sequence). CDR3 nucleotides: TGTGCCTGGAGTCAGGGACCTATCAATGAGCAGTTCTTC. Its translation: CAWSQGPINEQFF.

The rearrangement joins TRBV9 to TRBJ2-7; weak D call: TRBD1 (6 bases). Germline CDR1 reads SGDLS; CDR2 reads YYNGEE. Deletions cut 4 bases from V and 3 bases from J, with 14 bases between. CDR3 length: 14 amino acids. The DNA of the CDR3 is TGTGCCAGCAGCTCGAGTAAACAGGGCTACGAGCAGTACTTC. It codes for CASSSSKQGYEQYF.

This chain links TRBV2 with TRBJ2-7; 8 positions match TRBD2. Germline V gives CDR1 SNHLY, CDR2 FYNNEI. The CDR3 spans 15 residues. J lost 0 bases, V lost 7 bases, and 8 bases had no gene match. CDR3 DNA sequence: TGTGCCAGCATCCGTAGCGGGGCGAGCTCCTACGAGCAGTACTTC. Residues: CASIRSGASSYEQYF.

DNA of the CDR3: TGTGCCTGGAGTGTTGGTGGGGTGGTCTACGAGCAGTACTTC. Its translation is CAWSVGGVVYEQYF. This sequence joins TRBV30 and TRBJ2-7; no clear D gene. The CDR3 is 14 amino acids. V lost 0 bases and J lost 3, with 12 bases in between. Germline assignment: CDR1 GTSNPN and CDR2 SVGIG (reference sequence).

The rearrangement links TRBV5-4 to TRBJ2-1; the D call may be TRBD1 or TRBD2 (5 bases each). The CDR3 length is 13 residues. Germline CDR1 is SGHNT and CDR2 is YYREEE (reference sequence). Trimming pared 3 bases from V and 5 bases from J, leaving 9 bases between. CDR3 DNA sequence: TGTGCCAGCAGCTACGGGGACCACAATGAGCAGTTCTTC. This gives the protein CASSYGDHNEQFF.

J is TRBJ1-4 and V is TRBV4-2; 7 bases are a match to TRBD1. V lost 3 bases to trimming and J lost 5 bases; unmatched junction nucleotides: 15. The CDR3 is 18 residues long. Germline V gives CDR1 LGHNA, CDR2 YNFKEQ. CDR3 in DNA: TGTGCCAGCAGCCAGGGGGGGACAGTGTGGAGGGGAAATGAAAAACTGTTTTTT. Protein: CASSQGGTVWRGNEKLFF.

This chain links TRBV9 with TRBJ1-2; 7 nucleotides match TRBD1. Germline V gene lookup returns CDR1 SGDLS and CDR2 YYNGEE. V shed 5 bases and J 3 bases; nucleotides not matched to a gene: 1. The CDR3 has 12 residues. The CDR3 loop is CASRGQYYGYTF. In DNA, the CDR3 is TGTGCCAGCAGGGGACAGTACTATGGCTACACCTTC.

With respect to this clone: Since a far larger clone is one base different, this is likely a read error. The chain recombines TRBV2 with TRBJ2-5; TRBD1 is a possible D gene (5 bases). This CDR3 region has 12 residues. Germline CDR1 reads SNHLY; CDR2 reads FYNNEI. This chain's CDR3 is CASVGAQDTQYF. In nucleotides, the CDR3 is TGTGCCAGCGTAGGGGCACAAGATACCCAGTACTTC.

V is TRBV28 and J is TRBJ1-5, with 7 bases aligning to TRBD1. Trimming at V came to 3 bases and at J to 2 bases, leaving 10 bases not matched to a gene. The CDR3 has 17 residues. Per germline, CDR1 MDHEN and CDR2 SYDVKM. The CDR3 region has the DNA TGTGCCAGCAGTTTTTTTGCAAGGGGGCATGGCAATCAGCCCCAGCATTTT. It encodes CASSFFARGHGNQPQHF.

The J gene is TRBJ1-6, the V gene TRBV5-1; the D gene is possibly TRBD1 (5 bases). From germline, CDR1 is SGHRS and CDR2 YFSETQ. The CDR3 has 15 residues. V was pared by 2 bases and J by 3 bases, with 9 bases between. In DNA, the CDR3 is TGCGCCAGCAGCTTCTTGACAGACTATAATTCACCCCTCCACTTT. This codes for CASSFLTDYNSPLHF.

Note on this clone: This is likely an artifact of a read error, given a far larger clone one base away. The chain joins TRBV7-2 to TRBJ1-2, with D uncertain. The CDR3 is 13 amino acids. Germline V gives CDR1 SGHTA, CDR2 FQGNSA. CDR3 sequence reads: CASSPTPGYGHTF. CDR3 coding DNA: TGTGCCAGCAGCCCAACTCCGGGGTATGGCCACACCTTC.

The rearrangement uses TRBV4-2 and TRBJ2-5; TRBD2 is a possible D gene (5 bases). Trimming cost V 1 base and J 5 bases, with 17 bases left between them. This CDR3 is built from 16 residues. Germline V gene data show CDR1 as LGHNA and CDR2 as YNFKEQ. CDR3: CASSQGGREWRETQYF. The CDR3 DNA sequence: TGTGCCAGCAGCCAAGGAGGTAGGGAGTGGAGGGAGACCCAGTACTTC.

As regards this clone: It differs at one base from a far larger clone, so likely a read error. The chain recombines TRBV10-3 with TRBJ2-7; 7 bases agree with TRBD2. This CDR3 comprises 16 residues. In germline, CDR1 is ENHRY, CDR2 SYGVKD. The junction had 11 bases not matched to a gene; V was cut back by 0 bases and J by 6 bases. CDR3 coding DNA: TGTGCCATCAGTGAGTCGAGTCATGGCGGGAGTTCCGAGCAGTACTTC. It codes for CAISESSHGGSSEQYF.

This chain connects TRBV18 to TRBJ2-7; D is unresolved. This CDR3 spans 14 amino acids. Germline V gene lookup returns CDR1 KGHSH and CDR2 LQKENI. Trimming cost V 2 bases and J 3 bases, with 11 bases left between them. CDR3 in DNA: TGTGCCAGCTCACCAAGGTGGACCCTCTACGAGCAGTACTTC. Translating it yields CASSPRWTLYEQYF. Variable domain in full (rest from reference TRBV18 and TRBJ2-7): NAGVMQNPRHLVRRRGQEARLRCSPMKGHSHVYWYRQLPEEGLKFMVYLQKENIIDESGMPKERFSAEFPKEGPSILRIQQVVRGDSAAYFCASSPRWTLYEQYFGPGTRLTVT.

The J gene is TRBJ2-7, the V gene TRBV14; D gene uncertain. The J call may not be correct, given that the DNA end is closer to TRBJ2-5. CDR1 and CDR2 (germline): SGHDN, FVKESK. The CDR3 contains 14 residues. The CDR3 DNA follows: TGTGCCAGCAGCCAACCAGCTCTTCGTGAGACCCAGTACTTC. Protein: CASSQPALRETQYF.

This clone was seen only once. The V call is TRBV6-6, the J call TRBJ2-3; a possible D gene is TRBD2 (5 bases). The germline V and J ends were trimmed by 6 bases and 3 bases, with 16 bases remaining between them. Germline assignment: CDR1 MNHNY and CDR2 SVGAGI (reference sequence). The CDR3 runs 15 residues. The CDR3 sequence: CASRLAMGGTDTQYF. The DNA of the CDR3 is TGTGCCAGCAGGCTCGCTATGGGCGGGACAGATACGCAGTATTTT.

The chain's CDR3 is CASSPSRGGNEKLFF. Here the CDR3 DNA reads TGTGCCAGCAGCCCGAGCCGGGGGGGTAATGAAAAACTGTTTTTT. The rearrangement joins TRBV6-6 to TRBJ1-4; D may be TRBD1 (5 bases). V gave up 6 bases and J gave up 4 bases, with 15 bases separating them. Germline CDR1 and CDR2: MNHNY and SVGAGI (reference sequence). CDR3 length equals 15 residues.

CDR3 sequence (DNA): TGTGCCACCAGCAGAGATGTGCATACTGAAGCTTTCTTT. Its translation is CATSRDVHTEAFF. J is TRBJ1-1 and V is TRBV15; no reliable D call. The CDR3 is made up of 13 amino acids. CDR1 LNHNV and CDR2 YYDKDF come from the germline V gene (reference sequence). With 0 bases removed from V and 5 bases from J, the gap between germline ends came to 7 bases.

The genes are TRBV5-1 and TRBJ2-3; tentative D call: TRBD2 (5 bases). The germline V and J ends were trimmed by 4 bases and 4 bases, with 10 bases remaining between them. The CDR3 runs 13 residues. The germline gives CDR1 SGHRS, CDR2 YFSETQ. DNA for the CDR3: TGCGCCAGCAGCCCCCTAGCATCAGATACGCAGTATTTT. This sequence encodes CASSPLASDTQYF.

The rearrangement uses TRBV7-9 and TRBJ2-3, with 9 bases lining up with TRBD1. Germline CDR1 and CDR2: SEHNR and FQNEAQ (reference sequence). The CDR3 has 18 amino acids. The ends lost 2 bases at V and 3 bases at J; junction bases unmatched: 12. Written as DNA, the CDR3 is TGTGCCAGCAGCTTAACGTCTCCTAAGGACAGGGGAACAGATACGCAGTATTTT. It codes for CASSLTSPKDRGTDTQYF.